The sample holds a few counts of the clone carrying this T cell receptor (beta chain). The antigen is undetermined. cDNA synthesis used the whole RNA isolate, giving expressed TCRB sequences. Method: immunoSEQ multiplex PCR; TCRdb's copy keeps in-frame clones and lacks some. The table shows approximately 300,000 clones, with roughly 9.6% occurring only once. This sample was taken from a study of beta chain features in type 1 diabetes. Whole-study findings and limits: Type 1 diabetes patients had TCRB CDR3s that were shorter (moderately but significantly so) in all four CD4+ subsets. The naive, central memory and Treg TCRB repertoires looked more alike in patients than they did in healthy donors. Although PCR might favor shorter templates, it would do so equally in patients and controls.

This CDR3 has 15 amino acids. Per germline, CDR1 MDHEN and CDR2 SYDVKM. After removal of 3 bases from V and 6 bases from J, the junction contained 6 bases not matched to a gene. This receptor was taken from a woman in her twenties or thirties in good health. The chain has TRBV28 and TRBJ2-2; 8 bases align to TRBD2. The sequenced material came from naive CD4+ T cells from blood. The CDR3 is CASSFGRAPPGELFF. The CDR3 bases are TGTGCCAGCAGTTTCGGGAGGGCCCCACCCGGGGAGCTGTTTTTT.